This T cell receptor beta chain derives from a study of blood T cell repertoires in COVID-19 (dated by TCRdb to 2019 to 2021). General notes on the study: Collaborator samples came from the United States, Italy and Spain and covered acute and convalescent phases of COVID-19. The material from the prospective study consisted of cDNA or gDNA derived from T cells, B-cell-depleted T cells, or PBMCs. The dataset comprised deeply sampled blood TCRbeta repertoires from subjects exposed to, actively infected with, or recovered from COVID-19. A freely available public database, intended as a resource for researchers studying the immune response to SARS-CoV-2, is where the repertoires were released. The samples were drawn from two sources: the first 160 participants of the ongoing ImmuneRACE study, and 1,254 subjects contributed by 6 global collaborators. Nearly every sample came with metadata listing a de-identified subject ID, COVID-19 status, age in years and sex. Where available, HLA class I and class II types were taken from metadata supplied by the sample provider and were not determined by assay-based typing.

What the work shows at the level of the full study, not this receptor alone: Clinical and demographic metadata were provided uncurated, with the amount varying by source and participant.

Trimming costs V 5 bases and J 2 bases, and their ends lie 14 bases apart. The CDR3 runs 15 residues from the cysteine to the phenylalanine. Here the CDR3 DNA is all that survives: 45 bases in frame from base 1. Looking up the germline V gene yields CDR1 SGHNT and CDR2 YENEEA. Whole blood was collected in K2EDTA tubes by collaborating institutions according to the institutions' own protocols. For TCRbeta analysis, collaborators shipped samples in one of three forms: frozen whole blood, isolated PBMCs, or DNA extracted from either of those sample types. TCRbeta CDR3 regions were amplified from genomic DNA using the immunoSEQ Assay, a bias-controlled multiplex PCR. The published analysis was carried out like this. Nucleated cell counts per sample were estimated from amplification of reference gene primers within the assay. To quantify the absolute abundance of each unique TCRbeta CDR3 rearrangement, sequence reads were collapsed and filtered. For each sample, productive Simpson clonality was calculated as the square root of Simpson's diversity index across productive rearrangements. TCRdb retrieved this table from immuneACCESS and kept in-frame rearrangements only. Not all clones are present; in checked studies, unresolved V genes account for under half, and no reason is known for the remainder. That table gives V, J and clone size, and the DNA gave D and trimming. The sample includes fewer than 200,000 clones, with roughly 77% observed a single time. The top ten clonotypes cover 6.5% of the sample.

With respect to this clone: The clone's antigen remains unknown. Within one base of it there is no much larger clone, and no base qualities were kept.

The chain is assembled from TRBV11-3 and TRBJ2-3, with TRBD1 as a weak D call on 5 bases. This sequence originates from a man in his 70s with active or convalescent COVID-19. Sequencing used peripheral blood. The CDR3 protein is CASSMTVEITDTQYF. The nucleotide sequence reads as follows: TGTGCCAGCAGCATGACAGTCGAAATCACAGATACGCAGTATTTT.